One and the same sample provided the 27 T cell receptor beta chains below, sequenced in a study of T cell responses to AZD1222 COVID-19 vaccine. The assay was immunoSEQ multiplex PCR, and TCRdb's table has in-frame clones only and misses some. Of about 90,000 clones listed, around nine tenths were seen once; the top ten hold 4% to 6%. The material sequenced was peripheral blood, taken on day 0 of MenACWY control vaccination. The receptors come from an adult in good health.

The chain links TRBV27 to TRBJ2-1; the D is unclear. V was shortened by 3 bases and J by 12 bases, with 12 bases between the two germline ends. Per germline, CDR1 MNHEY and CDR2 SMNVEV (reference sequence). The CDR3 runs to 12 residues. The CDR3: CASSFGPPSQFF. CDR3 in DNA: TGTGCCAGCAGTTTTGGCCCCCCGTCGCAGTTCTTC.

The rearrangement uses TRBV29-1 and TRBJ1-3; D possibly corresponds to TRBD1 (6 bases). The ends were cut back, 0 bases at V and 4 bases at J, with 10 bases in the middle. The germline V gene encodes CDR1 SQVTM and CDR2 ANQGSEA. This CDR3 has 14 residues. CDR3 protein: CSVEDTGKGNTIYF. The CDR3 DNA is TGCAGCGTTGAAGATACAGGGAAGGGAAACACCATATATTTT.

This chain connects TRBV27 to TRBJ1-1; the D gene is possibly TRBD1 (6 bases). Trimming stripped 5 bases from V and 5 bases from J, with 15 bases between. The CDR3 has 14 amino acids. Germline V CDR1 and CDR2: MNHEY, SMNVEV (reference sequence). CDR3 residues: CASSGLGGKTEAFF. The CDR3 coding sequence is TGTGCCAGCAGTGGGCTAGGGGGGAAGACTGAAGCTTTCTTT.

This chain connects TRBV6-5 to TRBJ1-2; D remains unclear. The germline CDR1 and CDR2 sequences are MNHEY and SVGAGI. CDR3 length: 11 amino acids. Between the trimmed V and J ends, which lost 8 bases and 6 bases, there was a span of 10 bases. The CDR3 protein is CASRFRDGYTF. CDR3 in DNA: TGTGCCAGCCGATTCCGGGATGGCTACACCTTC.

The gene calls are TRBV6-5 and TRBJ2-7, with TRBD2 matching over 10 bases. The germline V gene has CDR1 MNHEY and CDR2 SVGAGI. The CDR3 runs 14 residues. The V segment lost 7 bases and the J segment 6 bases; nucleotides outside the gene matches: 9. CDR3 in amino acids: CASNPAGGSREQYF. CDR3 sequence (DNA): TGTGCCAGCAACCCAGCGGGAGGGTCCCGCGAGCAGTACTTC.

This rearrangement joins TRBV18 to TRBJ2-6; no clear D gene. Germline CDR1 KGHSH, CDR2 LQKENI. The V and J ends lost 3 bases and 0 bases respectively, with 3 bases between them. The CDR3 extends over 14 amino acids. For the CDR3, the DNA is TGTGCCAGCTCACCCGACTCTGGGGCCAACGTCCTGACTTTC. This encodes CASSPDSGANVLTF.

V usage is TRBV5-1 and J usage is TRBJ2-6; tentatively, D is TRBD2 (5 bases). The germline CDR1 and CDR2 sequences are SGHRS and YFSETQ. The CDR3 has 16 amino acids. V lost 0 bases and J 2 bases, leaving 9 bases between the germline ends. The CDR3 sequence is CASSLVGAPGANVLTF. CDR3 DNA: TGCGCCAGCAGCTTGGTGGGAGCGCCTGGGGCCAACGTCCTGACTTTC.

V gene TRBV5-1 combines with J gene TRBJ2-7; D might be TRBD1 or TRBD2, each matching 5 bases. Trimming took 4 bases from V and 0 from J, leaving 14 bases between them. This CDR3 has 15 residues. CDR1 is SGHRS and CDR2 is YFSETQ in the germline V gene. The CDR3 nucleotides read TGCGCCAGCAGCCCCGGGACGCTGAGCTCCTACGAGCAGTACTTC. It codes for CASSPGTLSSYEQYF.

This sequence joins TRBV11-2 and TRBJ1-1, with D maybe TRBD1 (6 bases). The CDR3 consists of 15 residues. From germline, CDR1 is SGHAT and CDR2 FQNNGV. V lost 3 bases and J lost 2, with 13 bases in between. DNA of the CDR3: TGTGCCAGCAGCTTGGGGGCAGGGAAAAACACTGAAGCTTTCTTT. Encoded protein: CASSLGAGKNTEAFF.

The chain links TRBV6-6 to TRBJ2-1; TRBD1 is a possible D gene (6 bases). V was cut by 7 bases and J by 3 bases, with 16 bases left in between. The CDR3 is made up of 15 amino acids. The germline gives CDR1 MNHNY, CDR2 SVGAGI (reference sequence). CDR3 protein: CASNREQGNYNEQFF. The CDR3 DNA reads TGTGCCAGCAATAGGGAACAGGGCAACTACAATGAGCAGTTCTTC.

The J gene is TRBJ1-4, the V gene TRBV27, with TRBD1 identical over 8 bases. Per the germline V gene, CDR1 is MNHEY and CDR2 is SMNVEV (reference sequence). V lost 6 bases and J lost 9; bases outside the gene matches: 12. The CDR3 extends over 15 amino acids. CDR3 bases: TGTGCCAGCAGCACCACCCAATGGACAGGGCAAAAACTGTTTTTT. Its translation is CASSTTQWTGQKLFF. The full variable domain, with the rest looked up from reference TRBV27 and TRBJ1-4, is EAQVTQNPRYLITVTGKKLTVTCSQNMNHEYMSWYRQDPGLGLRQIYYSMNVEVTDKGDVPEGYKVSRKEKRNFPLILESPSPNQTSLYFCASSTTQWTGQKLFFGSGTQLSVL.

The chain recombines TRBV18 with TRBJ2-1; possibly TRBD2 for D (6 bases). In germline, CDR1 is KGHSH, CDR2 LQKENI. This CDR3 contains 19 residues. The V and J ends lost 5 bases and 7 bases respectively, with 30 bases between them. CDR3 in DNA: TGTGCCAGCTCAAAGGGACTCTCTTCCGCCAGGAATCGGCAAAATGAGCAGTTCTTC. It yields the protein CASSKGLSSARNRQNEQFF.

The chain employs TRBV5-3 and TRBJ2-7; D assignment may be TRBD1 or TRBD2 (5 bases each). TRBV5-3 is an ORF for which the function is uncertain. Trimming left V 4 bases short and J 1 base short, with 18 bases between. The length of the CDR3 is 16 residues. DNA for the CDR3: TGTGCCAGAAGCGTGATTCAAGTTGGGGGATCCTACGAGCAGTACTTC. It specifies CARSVIQVGGSYEQYF.

The chain is built from TRBV15 and TRBJ1-5; unclear D gene. Trimming took off 0 bases at V and 7 bases at J, with 4 bases between the two ends. The CDR3 is made up of 12 amino acids. Germline V gene lookup returns CDR1 LNHNV and CDR2 YYDKDF (reference sequence). CDR3 coding DNA: TGTGCCACCAGCAGAGATAACCAGCCCCAGCATTTT. Translating gives CATSRDNQPQHF. Supplemented by reference TRBV15 and TRBJ1-5, the full variable domain reads DAMVIQNPRYQVTQFGKPVTLSCSQTLNHNVMYWYQQKSSQAPKLLFHYYDKDFNNEADTPDNFQSRRPNTSFCFLDIRSPGLGDTAMYLCATSRDNQPQHFGDGTRLSIL.

The chain links TRBV6-5 to TRBJ1-6, with D tentatively TRBD1 (6 bases). This CDR3 spans 12 amino acids. Trimming pared 5 bases from V and 13 bases from J, leaving 12 bases between. In germline, CDR1 is MNHEY, CDR2 SVGAGI. The CDR3 spells CASSPTTGPLHF. The CDR3, as DNA: TGTGCCAGCAGTCCCACAACAGGGCCCCTCCACTTT.

This clone has just one count. CDR3 coding DNA: TGTGCCAGCAGTTTTGCGGGTGCCTCCTATAATTCACCCCTCCACTTT. Translated, it gives CASSFAGASYNSPLHF. This rearrangement joins TRBV27 to TRBJ1-6; the D is unclear. CDR1 is MNHEY and CDR2 is SMNVEV in the germline V gene (reference sequence). The V and J ends lost 3 bases and 0 bases respectively, with 9 bases between them. This CDR3 has 16 residues.

This chain connects TRBV7-2 to TRBJ2-1; TRBD2 is a possible D gene (5 bases). CDR1 is SGHTA, CDR2 FQGNSA, per germline. Trimming removed 3 bases at V and 7 bases at J, with 13 bases between. This CDR3 contains 14 residues. The CDR3: CASSLAPTSNEQFF. The CDR3 region has the DNA TGTGCCAGCAGCTTGGCCCCAACTAGTAATGAGCAGTTCTTC.

This rearrangement joins TRBV6-5 to TRBJ2-4, with a tentative D call TRBD1 (6 bases). V shed 6 bases and J shed 3 bases, with 15 bases lying between them. Germline assignment: CDR1 MNHEY and CDR2 SVGAGI. This CDR3 has 15 amino acids. The CDR3 nucleotides read TGTGCCAGCAGCCTCTCCAGGGGAGTCAAAAACATTCAGTACTTC. Its translation: CASSLSRGVKNIQYF.

The rearrangement links TRBV5-1 to TRBJ2-1; 8 bases are shared with TRBD2. V trimming: 3 bases; J trimming: 4 bases; junction bases outside the gene matches: 9. Germline assignment: CDR1 SGHRS and CDR2 YFSETQ. The CDR3 is 16 amino acids. CDR3 nucleotide sequence: TGCGCCAGCAGCTCCCAAGGGGCGGGAGGATACAATGAGCAGTTCTTC. Translated: CASSSQGAGGYNEQFF.

The CDR3 loop is CASSQPGQGFGEQYF. The CDR3 DNA sequence: TGCGCCAGCAGCCAACCGGGACAGGGGTTCGGCGAGCAGTACTTC. J is TRBJ2-7 and V is TRBV4-3; 10 bases are a match to TRBD1. With 2 bases clipped from V and 6 bases from J, the junction kept 7 bases outside the gene matches. The CDR3 loop spans 15 amino acids. Looked up from germline, CDR1 is LGHNA and CDR2 is YSLEER.

DNA for the CDR3: TGTGCCAGTAGTATTTTAGGGGCCCGGAACACTGAAGCTTTCTTT. Its protein product is CASSILGARNTEAFF. The chain uses TRBV19 and TRBJ1-1; D perhaps matches TRBD1 (5 bases). From germline, CDR1 is LNHDA and CDR2 SQIVND (reference sequence). V shed 3 bases and J shed 1 base, with 12 bases lying between them. This CDR3 contains 15 residues.

The rearrangement links TRBV9 to TRBJ2-3; D is possibly TRBD2 (6 bases). V lost 0 bases and J 6 bases, leaving 20 bases between the germline ends. The germline CDR1 and CDR2 sequences are SGDLS and YYNGEE. The CDR3 has 17 residues. CDR3 residues: CASSVGAAGPYGDTQYF. CDR3 in DNA: TGTGCCAGCAGCGTAGGGGCCGCGGGGCCTTATGGTGATACGCAGTATTTT.

The chain has TRBV15 and TRBJ1-5, with D perhaps TRBD1 (5 bases). This CDR3 spans 17 amino acids. The germline V and J ends were trimmed by 4 bases and 1 base, with 17 bases remaining between them. In germline, CDR1 is LNHNV, CDR2 YYDKDF (reference sequence). In DNA, the CDR3 is TGTGCCACCAGCACGCGGAGGGGCCAAGGGAGCAATCAGCCCCAGCATTTT. This translates into CATSTRRGQGSNQPQHF.

The genes are TRBV18 and TRBJ1-1; possibly TRBD1 for D (5 bases). Trimming cost V 6 bases and J 1 base, with 12 bases left between them. CDR1 is KGHSH and CDR2 is LQKENI in the germline V gene. The CDR3 is made up of 14 amino acids. This chain's CDR3 is CASSWDAGNTEAFF. CDR3 nucleotides: TGTGCCAGCTCCTGGGACGCAGGGAACACTGAAGCTTTCTTT. Full variable domain (missing parts from reference TRBV18 and TRBJ1-1): NAGVMQNPRHLVRRRGQEARLRCSPMKGHSHVYWYRQLPEEGLKFMVYLQKENIIDESGMPKERFSAEFPKEGPSILRIQQVVRGDSAAYFCASSWDAGNTEAFFGQGTRLTVV.

The chain employs TRBV6-5 and TRBJ1-3; 8 bases fit TRBD1. The length of the CDR3 is 15 residues. Unmatched junction bases numbered 5, after V lost 5 bases and J lost 2 bases. CDR1 MNHEY and CDR2 SVGAGI come from the germline V gene. The DNA for the CDR3 is TGTGCCAGCAGTCGACAGGGGTCCACTGGAAACACCATATATTTT. It encodes CASSRQGSTGNTIYF.

This chain uses TRBV6-5 with TRBJ1-5; D call uncertain. With 2 bases removed from V and 5 bases from J, the gap between germline ends came to 7 bases. The CDR3 consists of 13 residues. CDR1 is MNHEY and CDR2 is SVGAGI in the germline V gene. CDR3 protein: CASSYGEDQPQHF. In DNA, the CDR3 is TGTGCCAGCAGTTACGGGGAGGATCAGCCCCAGCATTTT.

This sequence joins TRBV6-2 or TRBV6-3 and TRBJ1-5, with D hard to call. V was clipped by 5 bases and J by 1 base, with 6 bases between them. The CDR3 sequence is 13 residues long. Germline CDR1 and CDR2: MNHEY and SVGEGT. The CDR3 reads CASSRDSNQPQHF. The CDR3 DNA is TGTGCCAGCAGTCGTGACAGCAATCAGCCCCAGCATTTT.